One and the same sample provided the 30 T cell receptor beta chains below, sequenced in a study of blood T cells in healthy people across ages. A sample-barcoded 5' primer and a J-beta primer mix were used in a second PCR of roughly 7 to 12 cycles. Using its own MiXCR run on the 5' RACE reads, TCRdb lists one record per CDR3 protein. The table lists about 940,000 distinct CDR3 sequences, approximately 49% of them singletons, with roughly 12% in the top ten. Sequenced: blood. Receptor source: a young man in good health.

The chain joins TRBV20-1 to TRBJ2-5; D gene uncertain. This CDR3 contains 15 residues. V lost 2 bases, J lost 0 bases, and 13 bases lay in between. Germline assignment: CDR1 DFQATT and CDR2 SNEGSKA (reference sequence). CDR3 amino acids: CSARTLKGHQETQYF. The DNA for the CDR3 is TGCAGTGCTAGAACACTGAAAGGACACCAAGAGACCCAGTACTTC.

The sample holds a few counts of this clonotype. The V gene is TRBV9, the J gene TRBJ2-7; D gene unclear. The germline V gene has CDR1 SGDLS and CDR2 YYNGEE. V was cut by 4 bases and J by 2 bases, with 16 bases left in between. This CDR3 is 15 amino acids long. This chain's CDR3 is CASSPLPSSTYEQYF. The CDR3 DNA sequence: TGTGCCAGCAGCCCCCTACCTTCAAGCACCTACGAGCAGTACTTC.

The chain couples TRBV5-4 to TRBJ2-1; D is possibly TRBD2 (6 bases). CDR3 size: 15 residues. V dropped 3 bases and J dropped 1 base, with 11 bases sitting between them. The germline CDR1 and CDR2 sequences are SGHNT and YYREEE (reference sequence). In nucleotides, the CDR3 is TGTGCCAGCAGCTGGAGGGGCGATTCCTACAATGAGCAGTTCTTC. This codes for CASSWRGDSYNEQFF.

This clonotype was seen at least ten times. The chain joins TRBV20-1 to TRBJ2-7; 7 nucleotides match TRBD1. Looked up from germline, CDR1 is DFQATT and CDR2 is SNEGSKA (reference sequence). The V gene end was trimmed by 6 bases and the J gene end by 1 base; junction bases not matched to a gene: 6. This CDR3 comprises 13 residues. The CDR3: CSAPGRGSYEQYF. CDR3 in DNA: TGCAGTGCCCCCGGCAGGGGGTCCTACGAGCAGTACTTC.

This clonotype showed up just a few times. This chain joins TRBV7-9 and TRBJ2-5, with a tentative D call TRBD1 (6 bases). The germline gives CDR1 SEHNR, CDR2 FQNEAQ (reference sequence). Trimming cost V 4 bases and J 0 bases, with 12 bases left between them. CDR3 size: 15 residues. In nucleotides, the CDR3 is TGTGCCAGCAGCTCCGACAGGTGGTACCAAGAGACCCAGTACTTC. It specifies CASSSDRWYQETQYF. The full variable domain, completed using reference TRBV7-9 and TRBJ2-5, is DTGVSQNPRHKITKRGQNVTFRCDPISEHNRLYWYRQTLGQGPEFLTYFQNEAQLEKSRLLSDRFSAERPKGSFSTLEIQRTEQGDSAMYLCASSSDRWYQETQYFGPGTRLLVL.

This clonotype was counted between two and nine times. The chain couples TRBV12-3 or TRBV12-4 to TRBJ1-2; no firm D call. The V gene lost 7 bases and the J gene lost 3 bases, with 15 bases spanning the gap. The CDR3 sequence is 14 residues long. The DNA of the CDR3 is TGTGCCAGCATCATCTTCGGCAGCCACTATGGCTACACCTTC. Translation: CASIIFGSHYGYTF.

The chain links TRBV5-6 to TRBJ2-4, with 12 positions matching TRBD1. CDR1 is SGHDT and CDR2 is YYEEEE in the germline V gene. The trim removed 6 bases at V and 9 bases at J, leaving 13 bases unmatched. The CDR3 spans 16 residues. CDR3 nucleotides: TGTGCCAGCAAGAAGACAATGGGACAGGGGGCAGGCATTCAGTACTTC. This translates into CASKKTMGQGAGIQYF.

This clonotype was observed a handful of times. The rearrangement links TRBV5-1 to TRBJ2-3; D may be TRBD2 (6 bases). The CDR3 covers 16 residues. V lost 5 bases to trimming and J lost 0 bases, with 16 bases between them. Germline V gene lookup returns CDR1 SGHRS and CDR2 YFSETQ. The CDR3 loop is CASRGSAGTSTDTQYF. In DNA, the CDR3 is TGCGCCAGCAGGGGTTCCGCGGGGACCAGCACAGATACGCAGTATTTT.

This clonotype was seen ten or more times. The chain couples TRBV5-5 to TRBJ2-5, with D tentatively TRBD2 (5 bases). Per the germline V gene, CDR1 is SGHKS and CDR2 is YYEKEE (reference sequence). The CDR3 is made up of 15 amino acids. Trimming removed 1 base at V and 5 bases at J, with 15 bases between. The CDR3 DNA reads TGTGCCAGCAGCTTGCAAACACGAACGGGGGAGACCCAGTACTTC. Its protein product is CASSLQTRTGETQYF. Full variable domain (remainder filled in from reference TRBV5-5 and TRBJ2-5): DAGVTQSPTHLIKTRGQQVTLRCSPISGHKSVSWYQQVLGQGPQFIFQYYEKEERGRGNFPDRFSARQFPNYSSELNVNALLLGDSALYLCASSLQTRTGETQYFGPGTRLLVL.

V is TRBV7-2 and J is TRBJ2-3; D is unclear. The CDR3 is 13 amino acids. V lost 4 bases and J 5 bases, leaving 10 bases between the germline ends. Germline values: CDR1 SGHTA, CDR2 FQGNSA. CDR3 DNA sequence: TGTGCCAGCAGCTCCTTCACACTAGATACGCAGTATTTT. The encoded protein is CASSSFTLDTQYF.

This sequence joins TRBV29-1 and TRBJ1-2; D uncertain. Germline V lookup: CDR1 SQVTM, CDR2 ANQGSEA. This CDR3 contains 9 residues. Trimming stripped 6 bases from V and 4 bases from J, with 3 bases between. The CDR3 spells CSVAYGYTF. DNA for the CDR3: TGCAGCGTGGCCTATGGCTACACCTTC.

This chain joins TRBV7-2 and TRBJ2-7; D unresolved. Trimming pared 2 bases from V and 0 bases from J, leaving 8 bases between. Germline lookup yields CDR1 SGHTA and CDR2 FQGNSA. CDR3 length: 14 residues. CDR3: CASSLSQVSYEQYF. The CDR3 region has the DNA TGTGCCAGCAGCTTAAGTCAGGTCTCCTACGAGCAGTACTTC.

Worth noting for this clonotype: This sequence may be a read error, since a much larger clone differs from it by one base. The J gene is TRBJ1-2, the V gene TRBV2; 9 nucleotides align to TRBD1. CDR1 SNHLY and CDR2 FYNNEI come from the germline V gene. CDR3 length equals 13 residues. The CDR3 nucleotides read TGTACCAGCAGTGAACAGGGGGCCTATGGCTACACCTTC. Translated: CTSSEQGAYGYTF.

V usage is TRBV11-1 and J usage is TRBJ2-3; 9 nucleotides align to TRBD1. This CDR3 is 14 amino acids long. J was trimmed by 7 bases and V by 6 bases; bases with no gene match: 8. Per germline, CDR1 SGHAT and CDR2 FQDESV (reference sequence). The CDR3 nucleotides are TGTGCCAGCAGTGGGACAGGGTCTCACAATACGCAGTATTTT. Translated, it gives CASSGTGSHNTQYF.

This clonotype was detected a few times. CDR3 sequence (DNA): TGTGCCAGCAGCTTGGGGGGGGCAGCTCAGAATGAGCAGTTCTTC. Translation gives CASSLGGAAQNEQFF. The V call is TRBV7-2, the J call TRBJ2-1; tentative D call: TRBD2 (7 bases). The CDR3 covers 15 residues. Germline CDR1 reads SGHTA; CDR2 reads FQGNSA. V lost 3 bases and J 7 bases, leaving 16 bases between the germline ends. The full variable domain, completed using reference TRBV7-2 and TRBJ2-1, is GAGVSQSPSNKVTEKGKDVELRCDPISGHTALYWYRQSLGQGLEFLIYFQGNSAPDKSGLPSDRFSAERTGGSVSTLTIQRTQQEDSAVYLCASSLGGAAQNEQFFGPGTRLTVL.

This clonotype has a single count. CDR3 sequence reads: CAIEPGDGSNSPLHF. CDR3 in DNA: TGTGCCATCGAGCCGGGAGATGGTTCAAATTCACCCCTCCACTTT. This chain links TRBV3-1 with TRBJ1-6; D is ambiguous. Germline values: CDR1 LGHDT, CDR2 YNNKEL (reference sequence). This CDR3 is built from 15 residues. V gave up 10 bases and J gave up 7 bases, with 20 bases separating them.

Comments on this clonotype: This may be a read error: a much more frequent sequence differs by one nucleotide. The V call is TRBV4-2, the J call TRBJ2-1; perhaps TRBD2 as D (5 bases). CDR1 is LGHNA, CDR2 YNFKEQ, per germline. CDR3 length: 16 amino acids. CDR3 residues: CASSQDPGSSYKEQFF. The CDR3 DNA reads TGTGCCAGCAGCCAAGATCCGGGGAGCTCCTACAAGGAGCAGTTCTTC.

J is TRBJ1-2 and V is TRBV29-1, with TRBD1 matching over 8 bases. Per the germline V gene, CDR1 is SQVTM and CDR2 is ANQGSEA. Losses at the gene ends were 6 bases for V and 1 base for J; bases not matched to a gene: 7. This CDR3 region has 14 residues. The CDR3 here is CSVWDRSLNYGYTF. CDR3 DNA sequence: TGCAGCGTCTGGGACAGGAGTCTTAACTATGGCTACACCTTC.

Notes on this clonotype: One end of the junction does not line up with germline, which may come from a read error. This sequence joins TRBV5-1 and TRBJ1-1; possibly TRBD1 for D (6 bases). CDR3 length equals 16 residues. Germline-derived CDR1 and CDR2 are SGHRS and YFSETQ. The CDR3 reads CASSLEVQGQGTEALF. The CDR3, as DNA: TGCGCCAGCAGCTTGGAAGTCCAGGGGCAGGGCACTGAAGCTTTATTT.

The chain employs TRBV20-1 and TRBJ1-2; no firm D call. Germline CDR1 is DFQATT and CDR2 is SNEGSKA (reference sequence). The germline V and J ends were trimmed by 1 base and 4 bases, with 13 bases remaining between them. This CDR3 has 14 residues. The CDR3 region is CSARGGEASYGYTF. CDR3 coding DNA: TGCAGTGCTAGAGGTGGGGAGGCTAGCTATGGCTACACCTTC.

The rearrangement links TRBV27 to TRBJ2-1; D unresolved. There are 14 residues in the CDR3. CDR1 is MNHEY and CDR2 is SMNVEV in the germline V gene (reference sequence). Trimming stripped 0 bases from V and 5 bases from J, with 8 bases between. CDR3 nucleotides: TGTGCCAGCAGTTTATCGTCAGTCCACAATGAGCAGTTCTTC. Its translation: CASSLSSVHNEQFF.

The J gene is TRBJ2-2, the V gene TRBV29-1, with TRBD2 identical over 9 bases. The CDR3 has 16 amino acids. CDR1 is SQVTM, CDR2 ANQGSEA, per germline. After removal of 6 bases from V and 6 bases from J, the junction contained 14 bases not matched to a gene. CDR3 sequence reads: CSVLNLTSGLAGELFF. The CDR3 DNA follows: TGCAGCGTCCTGAACTTGACTAGCGGCCTCGCCGGGGAGCTGTTTTTT.

The rearrangement links TRBV20-1 to TRBJ2-1; 13 positions match TRBD2. This CDR3 is built from 18 residues. J gave up 9 bases and V 4 bases, and 18 bases lay outside the gene matches. Germline assignment: CDR1 DFQATT and CDR2 SNEGSKA (reference sequence). In DNA form, the CDR3 reads TGCAGTGCTAATCTCGCGGATACTAGCGGGGGGGCGGGTGCTGAGCAGTTCTTC. This gives the protein CSANLADTSGGAGAEQFF.

The chain couples TRBV5-1 to TRBJ2-1; perhaps TRBD2 as D (5 bases). The V gene lost 1 base and the J gene lost 4 bases, with 9 bases spanning the gap. CDR1 is SGHRS and CDR2 is YFSETQ in the germline V gene. The CDR3 is 14 amino acids. CDR3 amino acids: CASSLPEAYNEQFF. The CDR3, as DNA: TGCGCCAGCAGCTTGCCGGAGGCTTACAATGAGCAGTTCTTC.

Points on this clonotype: A much more abundant neighbour one base away suggests this may be a read error. The J gene is TRBJ2-7, the V gene TRBV5-1; D gene unclear. V lost 1 base and J lost 7, with 18 bases in between. The germline gives CDR1 SGHRS, CDR2 YFSETQ. This CDR3 is built from 15 residues. The CDR3 DNA follows: TGCGCCAGCAGCTTGTCCCGGGCCTTAAGGAATGAGCAGTACTTC. Residues: CASSLSRALRNEQYF.

The chain carries TRBV7-2 and TRBJ1-5; 9 nucleotides line up with TRBD1. The CDR3 has 15 amino acids. Trimming at V came to 6 bases and at J to 4 bases, leaving 7 bases not matched to a gene. Looked up from germline, CDR1 is SGHTA and CDR2 is FQGNSA. In DNA form, the CDR3 reads TGTGCCAGCAGGTCGGGACAGGGCTTTAATCAGCCCCAGCATTTT. Its protein product is CASRSGQGFNQPQHF.

The chain employs TRBV20-1 and TRBJ2-7; TRBD1 might be the D (6 bases). Germline lookup yields CDR1 DFQATT and CDR2 SNEGSKA (reference sequence). This CDR3 comprises 15 residues. Deletions cut 0 bases from V and 2 bases from J, with 14 bases between. For the CDR3, the DNA is TGCAGTGCTAGAGATCCCGGACAGCTCACCTACGAGCAGTACTTC. It yields the protein CSARDPGQLTYEQYF.

The V call is TRBV6-2 or TRBV6-3, the J call TRBJ2-1; tentatively, D is TRBD2 (6 bases). Germline V gene sequence: CDR1 MNHEY, CDR2 SVGEGT. The V and J ends lost 2 bases and 8 bases respectively, with 19 bases between them. This CDR3 has 16 residues. CDR3 bases: TGTGCCAGCAGTTACGGAACGGAGGGGCCGGTCTATGAGCAGTTCTTC. Protein sequence: CASSYGTEGPVYEQFF.

The chain uses TRBV2 and TRBJ2-7, with a weak D call TRBD1 (6 bases). The length of the CDR3 is 15 residues. Germline V gene data show CDR1 as SNHLY and CDR2 as FYNNEI. V was pared by 4 bases and J by 7 bases, with 20 bases between. The CDR3 spells CASSANRDLKPEQYF. Here the CDR3 DNA reads TGTGCCAGCAGTGCAAACAGGGACCTGAAACCTGAGCAGTACTTC.

The chain has TRBV20-1 and TRBJ2-1, with no clear D. The better agreement between TRBJ2-7 and the DNA end casts doubt on the J call. Germline lookup yields CDR1 DFQATT and CDR2 SNEGSKA (reference sequence). This CDR3 has 12 amino acids. CDR3 loop: CSARGGFYEQYF. CDR3 in DNA: TGCAGTGCTAGAGGTGGGTTCTACGAGCAGTACTTC.